This is a list of T cell receptor beta chains from one sample in a study of T cell responses to AZD1222 COVID-19 vaccine. Sequencing was performed with immunoSEQ multiplex PCR; in TCRdb, only in-frame clones are kept and a portion is missing. The sample consists of 70,000 to 90,000 clones, 70% to 90% of them appearing once. The input for sequencing was peripheral blood, taken 28 days after the second AZD1222 dose. The receptor set was obtained from an adult who received the AZD1222 COVID-19 vaccine. The CDR3 runs from the conserved cysteine through the conserved F or W. A D gene is named only where the DNA matches it firmly. A row's size may be missing; if present it is once, few, many or a size class.

j_call | v_call | cdr3_length | clone_size | d_call | cdr3_aa | cdr3_nt
TRBJ1-2 | TRBV6-5 | 13 | - | - | CASSYTVLGGYTF | TGTGCCAGCAGTTACACGGTCTTGGGCGGCTACACCTTC
TRBJ1-5 | TRBV5-1 | 19 | once | - | CASSLAWGRILNSNQPQHF | TGCGCCAGCAGCTTGGCCTGGGGCAGAATATTGAATAGCAATCAGCCCCAGCATTTT
TRBJ1-1 | TRBV20-1 | 11 | - | TRBD1 | CSADRDTEAFF | TGCAGTGCCGACAGGGACACTGAAGCTTTCTTT
TRBJ1-1 | TRBV5-1 | 15 | - | - | CASSLDGQPNTEAFF | TGCGCCAGCAGCTTGGACGGACAGCCGAACACTGAAGCTTTCTTT
TRBJ1-3 | TRBV7-9 | 12 | few | - | CASSLSGNTIYF | TGTGCCAGCAGCTTATCTGGAAACACCATATATTTT
TRBJ2-5 | TRBV29-1 | 12 | - | - | CSGTGGGETQYF | TGCAGCGGTACAGGGGGAGGGGAGACCCAGTACTTC
TRBJ2-3 | TRBV4-2 | 13 | - | - | CASSQDEVDTQYF | TGTGCCAGCAGCCAAGATGAGGTGGATACGCAGTATTTT
TRBJ1-2 | TRBV18 | 12 | once | - | CASSPGEAGYTF | TGTGCCAGCTCACCAGGGGAAGCCGGCTACACCTTC
TRBJ1-1 | TRBV27 | 13 | - | TRBD1 | CASSWTGANQAFF | TGTGCCAGCAGTTGGACAGGGGCCAACCAAGCTTTCTTT
TRBJ2-1 | TRBV19 | 17 | - | TRBD2 | CASSIAIAGSSYNEQFF | TGTGCCAGTAGTATAGCTATAGCGGGCAGCTCCTACAATGAGCAGTTCTTC
TRBJ1-3 | TRBV2 | 11 | - | - | CASSSGNTIYF | TGTGCCAGTTCGTCCGGAAACACCATATATTTT
TRBJ2-1 | TRBV25-1 | 16 | few | TRBD2 | CASKPEGLAGGNEQFF | TGTGCCAGCAAGCCTGAAGGGCTAGCGGGGGGTAATGAGCAGTTCTTC
TRBJ1-2 | TRBV18 | 12 | - | - | CASSLSEIGYTF | TGTGCCAGCTCACTGTCAGAGATTGGCTACACCTTC
TRBJ2-3 | TRBV9 | 12 | - | - | CASSVDLGAQYF | TGTGCCAGCAGCGTAGATTTGGGGGCGCAGTATTTT
TRBJ1-5 | TRBV28 | 15 | - | TRBD1 | CASSLAATGVQPQHF | TGTGCCAGCAGTTTAGCGGCGACAGGGGTTCAGCCCCAGCATTTT
TRBJ2-7 | TRBV7-8 | 14 | few | TRBD1 | CASSPRTGSYEQYF | TGTGCCAGCAGCCCCCGGACAGGGTCCTACGAGCAGTACTTC
TRBJ2-2 | TRBV5-5 | 16 | - | - | CASSFVPDTKAGELFF | TGTGCCAGCAGCTTCGTTCCGGATACCAAAGCCGGGGAGCTGTTTTTT
TRBJ2-5 | TRBV9 | 16 | - | TRBD2 | CASSSGLAGGEETQYF | TGTGCCAGCAGCTCCGGGCTAGCGGGGGGAGAGGAGACCCAGTACTTC
TRBJ2-5 | TRBV11-3 | 16 | - | - | CASSPADQTPQETQYF | TGTGCCAGCAGCCCGGCTGACCAAACCCCCCAAGAGACCCAGTACTTC
TRBJ1-2 | TRBV5-1 | 15 | - | TRBD1 | CASSNGGTGGYGYTF | TGCGCCAGCAGTAACGGGGGGACAGGAGGTTATGGCTACACCTTC
TRBJ2-1 | TRBV5-1 | 15 | - | TRBD2 | CASSLAGGAPNEQFF | TGCGCCAGCAGCTTGGCCGGGGGGGCCCCAAATGAGCAGTTCTTC
TRBJ2-5 | TRBV7-2 | 16 | - | - | CASSQSLARRTETQYF | TGTGCCAGCAGCCAATCTCTAGCGCGCAGAACAGAGACCCAGTACTTC
TRBJ1-1 | TRBV11-2 | 14 | - | - | CASKLGGENTEAFF | TGTGCCAGTAAGCTGGGGGGAGAGAACACTGAAGCTTTCTTT
TRBJ1-1 | TRBV19 | 13 | - | - | CASIKGGNGPAFF | TGTGCCAGTATCAAGGGGGGCAACGGCCCCGCTTTCTTT
TRBJ1-4 | TRBV15 | 16 | - | - | CATSRDLGATNEKLFF | TGTGCCACCAGCAGAGATTTAGGCGCAACTAATGAAAAACTGTTTTTT
TRBJ1-1 | TRBV12-3/TRBV12-4 | 13 | - | - | CASFYPGQTEAFF | TGTGCCAGCTTCTATCCTGGACAGACTGAAGCTTTCTTT
TRBJ2-5 | TRBV19 | 14 | - | - | CASSIGLVSETQYF | TGTGCCAGTAGTATAGGTCTCGTCTCGGAGACCCAGTACTTC
TRBJ2-3 | TRBV28 | 14 | - | - | CASIPSGSADTQYF | TGTGCCAGCATCCCCTCTGGCAGCGCAGATACGCAGTATTTT
TRBJ1-4 | TRBV7-6 | 17 | - | TRBD1 | CASSNPINVGGNEKLFF | TGTGCCAGCAGTAATCCGATCAACGTAGGGGGCAATGAAAAACTGTTTTTT